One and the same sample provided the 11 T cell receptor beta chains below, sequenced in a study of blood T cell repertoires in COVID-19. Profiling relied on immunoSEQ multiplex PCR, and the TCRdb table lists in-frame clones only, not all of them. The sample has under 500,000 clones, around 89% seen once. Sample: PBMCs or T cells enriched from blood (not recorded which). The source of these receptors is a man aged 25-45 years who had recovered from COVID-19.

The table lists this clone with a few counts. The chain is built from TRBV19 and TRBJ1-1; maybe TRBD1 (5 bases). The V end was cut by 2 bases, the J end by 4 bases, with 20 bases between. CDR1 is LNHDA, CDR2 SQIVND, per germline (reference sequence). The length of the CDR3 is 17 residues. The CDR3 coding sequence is TGTGCCAGTAGTATAAAACTATCGGGGGTGCAGGGCACTGAAGCTTTCTTT. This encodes CASSIKLSGVQGTEAFF.

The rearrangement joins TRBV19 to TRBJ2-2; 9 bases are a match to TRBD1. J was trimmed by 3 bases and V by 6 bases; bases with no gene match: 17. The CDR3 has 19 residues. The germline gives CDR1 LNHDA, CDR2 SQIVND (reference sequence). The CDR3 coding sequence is TGTGCCAGTAGCGAACCCCACTGGACAGGGGATACGGACACCGGGGAGCTGTTTTTT. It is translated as CASSEPHWTGDTDTGELFF.

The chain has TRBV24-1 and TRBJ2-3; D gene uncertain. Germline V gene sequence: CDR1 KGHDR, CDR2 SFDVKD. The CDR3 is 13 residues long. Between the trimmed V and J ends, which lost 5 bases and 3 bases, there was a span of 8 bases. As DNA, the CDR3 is TGTGCCACCAGTGTTACACCTACAGATACGCAGTATTTT. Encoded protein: CATSVTPTDTQYF.

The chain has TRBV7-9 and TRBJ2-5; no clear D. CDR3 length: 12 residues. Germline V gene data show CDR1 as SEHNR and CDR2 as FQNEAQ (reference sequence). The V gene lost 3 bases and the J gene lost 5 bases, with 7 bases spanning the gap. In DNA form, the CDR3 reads TGTGCCAGCAGCTTGGCGGCGGAGACCCAGTACTTC. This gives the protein CASSLAAETQYF.

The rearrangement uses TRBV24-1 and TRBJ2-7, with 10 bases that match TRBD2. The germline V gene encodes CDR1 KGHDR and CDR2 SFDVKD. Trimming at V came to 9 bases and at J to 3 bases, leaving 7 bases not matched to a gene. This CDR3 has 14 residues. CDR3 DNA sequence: TGTGCCACCGTCGAAGCGGGAGGGTTCTACGAGCAGTACTTC. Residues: CATVEAGGFYEQYF.

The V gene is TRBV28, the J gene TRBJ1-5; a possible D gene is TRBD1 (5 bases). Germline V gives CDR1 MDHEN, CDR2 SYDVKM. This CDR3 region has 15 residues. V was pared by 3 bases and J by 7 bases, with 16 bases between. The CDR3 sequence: CASSFVGRVVQPQHF. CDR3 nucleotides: TGTGCCAGCAGTTTTGTTGGCAGGGTTGTCCAGCCCCAGCATTTT.

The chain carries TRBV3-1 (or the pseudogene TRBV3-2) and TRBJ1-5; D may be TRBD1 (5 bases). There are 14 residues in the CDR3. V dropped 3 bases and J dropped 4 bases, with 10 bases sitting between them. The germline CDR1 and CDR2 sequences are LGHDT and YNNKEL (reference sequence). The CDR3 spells CASSQADSNQPQHF. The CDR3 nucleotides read TGTGCCAGCAGCCAGGCCGACAGTAATCAGCCCCAGCATTTT.

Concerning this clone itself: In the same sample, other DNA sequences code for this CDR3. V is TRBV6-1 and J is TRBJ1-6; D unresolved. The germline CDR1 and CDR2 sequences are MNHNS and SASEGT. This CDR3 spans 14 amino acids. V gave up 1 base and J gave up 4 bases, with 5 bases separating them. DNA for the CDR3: TGTGCCAGCAGTGAAGGGCCATATAATTCACCCCTCCACTTT. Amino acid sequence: CASSEGPYNSPLHF.

CDR3 amino acids: CASSPARLNTEAFF. As DNA, the CDR3 is TGTGCCAGCTCACCTGCCAGACTAAACACTGAAGCTTTCTTT. The chain is built from TRBV18 and TRBJ1-1; D gene uncertain. Trimming shortened V by 3 bases and J by 2 bases, and 10 bases separated the two germline ends. The CDR3 extends over 14 amino acids. Germline CDR1 KGHSH, CDR2 LQKENI.

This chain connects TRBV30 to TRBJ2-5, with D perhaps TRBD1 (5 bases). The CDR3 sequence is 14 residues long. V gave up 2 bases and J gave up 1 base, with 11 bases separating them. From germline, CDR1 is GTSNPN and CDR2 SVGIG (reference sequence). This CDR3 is CAWSSRQIQETQYF. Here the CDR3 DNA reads TGTGCCTGGAGTTCTCGACAGATCCAAGAGACCCAGTACTTC.

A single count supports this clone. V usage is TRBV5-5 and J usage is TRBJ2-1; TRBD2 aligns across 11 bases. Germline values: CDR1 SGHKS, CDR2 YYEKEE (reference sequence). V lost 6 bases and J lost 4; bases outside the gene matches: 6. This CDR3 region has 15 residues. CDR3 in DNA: TGTGCCAGCACACGGGGACTAGCGGATTACAATGAGCAGTTCTTC. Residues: CASTRGLADYNEQFF.